The entry below gives a single TCR beta chain sequence along with its context. Its antigen is unidentified. This entry belongs to a study of CD8 T cells in ankylosing spondylitis. The study's findings and limits: Ankylosing spondylitis blood seemed to carry a telltale TCR beta motif made of several highly homologous variants.

TCRdb used MiXCR to reprocess the 5' RACE reads, holding one entry per CDR3 protein. The data hold approximately 300,000 distinct CDR3 sequences, with roughly 8% observed a single time. Germline V gene sequence: CDR1 DFQATT, CDR2 SNEGSKA (reference sequence). The CDR3 runs to 23 residues. V shed 4 bases, J shed 1 base, and the junction held 29 bases outside the gene matches. V and J are TRBV20-1 and TRBJ2-1; 9 bases match TRBD2. The origin of this receptor is a male donor with ankylosing spondylitis. Material for sequencing was blood, either unsorted or a sorted T cell fraction (not recorded which). CDR3 residues: CSAKPQTRPTSGSVSGSYNEQFF. CDR3 nucleotide sequence: TGCAGTGCTAAACCTCAGACCCGACCGACTAGCGGATCCGTCTCGGGGTCCTACAATGAGCAGTTCTTC.